The clone carrying this TCR beta chain was seen more than once but under ten times. The time point was: pre-sensitization, week 0. Treatment specified: therapeutic diphenylcyclopropenone sensitization with weekly scalp DPC. The authors extracted total RNA from unfractionated whole blood. The data originate from a study of human T cells and chemical hapten exposure. The wider study: Skin on the upper inner arm, 2 cm by 2 cm in size, was sensitized with 2% DPC.

J lost 8 bases, V lost 1 base, and 8 bases had no gene match. In germline, CDR1 is SQVTM, CDR2 ANQGSEA. The CDR3 is 14 residues long. Original data processing: From 23,224 to 690,600 TCRs were found per sample, with a median of 95,638. Using its own MiXCR run on the RACE reads, TCRdb lists one record per CDR3 protein. For this entry, the V and J calls and clone size follow TCRdb and not the study's own pipeline. The data hold 35,000 to 45,000 distinct CDR3 sequences, with 12% observed a single time. This specimen consisted of whole blood, obtained in connection with sensitization to the hapten diphenylcyclopropenone (DPC). The chain is built from TRBV29-1 and TRBJ2-1; 7 positions agree with TRBD2. The sequence came from a woman aged 40 to 55 with alopecia areata. Some clones in this sample may be carry-over from other donors' samples. CDR3 bases: TGCAGCGTTGAAGGGGCGGGAGTATCCTATGAGCAGTTCTTC. This encodes CSVEGAGVSYEQFF.